The rows below give T cell receptor beta chains drawn from one sample of a study of blood T cell repertoires in COVID-19. Sequenced by immunoSEQ multiplex PCR; TCRdb stores in-frame clones only, minus some. The data contain about 380,000 clones, roughly 90% of them singletons. Sequencing used PBMCs or T cells enriched from blood (not recorded which). The origin of the receptors is a woman aged 25 to 39 who had recovered from COVID-19. Both conserved end residues are part of each CDR3. The D gene is left open where the match is weak. Not every row has a clone size; where given, it reads once, few, many or a size class.

clone_size	v_call	d_call	j_call	cdr3_nt	cdr3_aa
-	TRBV27	TRBD2	TRBJ2-3	TGTGCCAGCAGGGGGATGGGACTACCAGGTACTAGCACAGATACGCAGTATTTT	CASRGMGLPGTSTDTQYF
-	TRBV28	-	TRBJ2-3	TGTGCCAGCAGTCTCGGGAACACAGATACGCAGTATTTT	CASSLGNTDTQYF
-	TRBV28	-	TRBJ1-1	TGTGCCAGCAGTCCGCCGGGAGGAGCGAACACTGAAGCTTTCTTT	CASSPPGGANTEAFF
few	TRBV28	-	TRBJ1-2	TGTGCCAGCAGCGAACAGAACTATGGCTACACCTTC	CASSEQNYGYTF
-	TRBV7-9	-	TRBJ1-1	TGTGCCAGCAGCTTAGGTAAAGGGGTGAACACTGAAGCTTTCTTT	CASSLGKGVNTEAFF
-	TRBV6-1	-	TRBJ1-1	TGTGCCAGCAGTGAATCGCCGGGCACTGAAGCTTTCTTT	CASSESPGTEAFF
-	TRBV5-5	TRBD1	TRBJ1-2	TGTGCCAGCAGCCCGGGACAGGGGGCCGGCTACACCTTC	CASSPGQGAGYTF
once	TRBV28	-	TRBJ2-7	TGTGCCAGCAGTCACAGCTCCTACGAGCAGTACTTC	CASSHSSYEQYF
many	TRBV7-7	TRBD1	TRBJ2-2	TGTGCTAGCAGCACCGGGACAGGAAAAGGGGGGGAGCTGTTTTTT	CASSTGTGKGGELFF
-	TRBV7-7	-	TRBJ1-5	TGTGCTAGCAGCCCCCAGGGGTATCAGCCCCAGCATTTT	CASSPQGYQPQHF
-	TRBV4-2	-	TRBJ1-2	TGTGCCAGCAGCCAAGATCATACGGAACAGGGAGGGTATGGCTACACCTTC	CASSQDHTEQGGYGYTF
-	TRBV15	TRBD1	TRBJ1-5	TGTGCCACCAGCAGGGAAGGGACAGTTGGTTTTAGCAATCAGCCCCAGCATTTT	CATSREGTVGFSNQPQHF
-	TRBV6-5	-	TRBJ2-5	TGTGCCAGCAGTCCCCTGAGGGGGGAGACCCAGTACTTC	CASSPLRGETQYF
-	TRBV27	-	TRBJ2-1	TGTGCCAGCAGTTTGGGCCGAAGGGGCGGGGGCTACTCCTACAATGAGCAGTTCTTC	CASSLGRRGGGYSYNEQFF
-	TRBV7-2	TRBD1	TRBJ2-3	TGTGCCAGCAGCTTGGGGGGGACAGGGGTCACAGATACGCAGTATTTT	CASSLGGTGVTDTQYF
few	TRBV5-6	TRBD1	TRBJ1-6	TGTGCCAGCAGCTCACAGGGGGCGTGGGGAAGAAATAATTCACCCCTCCACTTT	CASSSQGAWGRNNSPLHF
once	TRBV7-6	-	TRBJ2-1	TGTGCCAGCAGCCCGGGGGAGGTATACAATGAGCAGTTCTTC	CASSPGEVYNEQFF
-	TRBV11-2	-	TRBJ1-5	TGTGCCAGCAGCCACGACAGTTTCAATCAGCCCCAGCATTTT	CASSHDSFNQPQHF
-	TRBV11-3	TRBD1	TRBJ2-4	TGTGCCAGCAGCGCGGGACAGGGGTTTTTC	CASSAGQGFF
once	TRBV28	-	TRBJ2-3	TGTGCCAGCAGTTTGCAGGGCCTACAGGGAGATACGCAGTATTTT	CASSLQGLQGDTQYF
-	TRBV6-1	-	TRBJ1-2	TGTGCCAGCAGTGAAGCGCAGAGGATTGGCTACACCTTC	CASSEAQRIGYTF
-	TRBV16	-	TRBJ1-1	TGTGCCAGCAGCCGCGACAGGAACACTGAAGCTTTCTTT	CASSRDRNTEAFF
-	TRBV28	TRBD1	TRBJ1-4	TGTGCCAGCAGCACCAGGACAGGGGGTGAAAAACTGTTTTTT	CASSTRTGGEKLFF
once	TRBV24-1	-	TRBJ1-2	TGTGCCACCAGTGATCAGAACAACTTAGGAGACTATGGCTACACCTTC	CATSDQNNLGDYGYTF
few	TRBV7-2	TRBD1	TRBJ1-5	TGTGCCAGCAGCTCACAACAGGGGCAGCCCCAGCATTTT	CASSSQQGQPQHF
-	TRBV11-3	TRBD2	TRBJ2-1	TGTGCCAGCACCCTTAGAGGACTAGCGGGAGGTGAGCAGTTCTTC	CASTLRGLAGGEQFF
-	TRBV3-1/TRBV3-2	-	TRBJ1-3	TGTGCCAGCAGCCCCGAGGTTGGAAACACCATATATTTT	CASSPEVGNTIYF
-	TRBV4-1	TRBD2	TRBJ2-1	TGCGCCAGCAGCCAGTTGACTAGCGGGAGCGGTGAGCAGTTCTTC	CASSQLTSGSGEQFF
-	TRBV5-4	-	TRBJ1-2	TGTGCCAGCAGCCGCACGCCGACAGAATACTATGGCTACACCTTC	CASSRTPTEYYGYTF
-	TRBV28	-	TRBJ2-7	TGTGCCAGCAGTTTTTCCTCTTTAACTAAAGGAGGGCCGGAGCAGTACTTC	CASSFSSLTKGGPEQYF
once	TRBV5-1	-	TRBJ2-5	TGCGCCAGCAGCTACCAGGGCTTTCAAGAGACCCAGTACTTC	CASSYQGFQETQYF
-	TRBV18	-	TRBJ2-2	TGTGCCAGCTCACCACCCGGCGGAGACACCGGGGAGCTGTTTTTT	CASSPPGGDTGELFF
once	TRBV7-2	TRBD2	TRBJ2-7	TGTGCCAGCAGCTTAAGCCCAGCGGGAGGGCCAGCAACCTACGAGCAGTACTTC	CASSLSPAGGPATYEQYF
few	TRBV7-9	-	TRBJ2-1	TGTGCCAGCAGCCCACAGCGGAATGAGCAGTTCTTC	CASSPQRNEQFF